This entry lists 7 T cell receptor beta chains sequenced from one sample in a study of T-cell memory formation after mild COVID-19. TCRdb re-called the 5' RACE reads through MiXCR, storing one row per CDR3 protein. The profile covers about 190,000 distinct CDR3 sequences, with 15% to 20% appearing a single time and 2% to 2.5% taken by the ten largest. The sample taken for sequencing was PBMCs or a T cell subset sorted from them (not recorded which). All receptors come from an adult woman who had mild COVID-19 (a few samples of this study predate the infection). Cell type and time point are not known.

This clonotype was counted a few times. The V and J genes are TRBV30 and TRBJ2-2; 10 bases match TRBD2. Germline V gene lookup returns CDR1 GTSNPN and CDR2 SVGIG (reference sequence). The length of the CDR3 is 12 residues. J gave up 15 bases and V 1 base, and 5 bases lay outside the gene matches. This CDR3 reads CAWSAAGGRVFF. The CDR3 nucleotides are TGTGCCTGGAGTGCAGCGGGAGGGAGGGTGTTTTTT.

This clonotype was seen more than once but under ten times. The rearrangement joins TRBV5-1 to TRBJ1-1, with D perhaps TRBD1 (5 bases). Trimming took off 3 bases at V and 2 bases at J, with 20 bases between the two ends. The CDR3 is 17 amino acids. CDR1 and CDR2 from the germline V gene are SGHRS and YFSETQ. The CDR3 reads CASSSLAVGPSNTEAFF. As DNA, the CDR3 is TGCGCCAGCAGCTCCCTGGCGGTGGGGCCCTCTAACACTGAAGCTTTCTTT.

This clonotype has a count of ten or more. The chain recombines TRBV5-1 with TRBJ1-4, with D hard to call. Trimming cost V 4 bases and J 6 bases, with 13 bases left between them. Germline V CDR1 and CDR2: SGHRS, YFSETQ. The CDR3 loop spans 14 amino acids. CDR3 in DNA: TGCGCCAGCAGCCCAACACGCAAGTATGAAAAACTGTTTTTT. Its translation: CASSPTRKYEKLFF.

The J gene is TRBJ2-7, the V gene TRBV20-1, with D hard to call. The germline V and J ends were trimmed by 1 base and 2 bases, with 12 bases remaining between them. Looked up from germline, CDR1 is DFQATT and CDR2 is SNEGSKA (reference sequence). The CDR3 is 14 residues long. CDR3 residues: CSARGGGPAYEQYF. The CDR3, as DNA: TGCAGTGCTAGAGGAGGCGGTCCGGCCTACGAGCAGTACTTC.

This clonotype was seen repeatedly, ten times or more. The chain employs TRBV3-1 and TRBJ2-7, with no clear D. The V and J ends lost 5 bases and 2 bases respectively, with 4 bases between them. Germline V gene data show CDR1 as LGHDT and CDR2 as YNNKEL (reference sequence). The length of the CDR3 is 11 residues. Here the CDR3 reads CASSSAYEQYF. In DNA form, the CDR3 reads TGTGCCAGCAGCTCCGCCTACGAGCAGTACTTC.

The CDR3 DNA reads as TGCGCCAGTAGAACCGGGCCCCAAGAGACCCAGTACTTC. Its protein product is CASRTGPQETQYF. J is TRBJ2-5 and V is TRBV5-1, with D unresolved. Trimming cost V 8 bases and J 1 base, with 12 bases left between them. This CDR3 region has 13 residues. Germline V gene lookup returns CDR1 SGHRS and CDR2 YFSETQ.

This clonotype has just a few counts. The rearrangement uses TRBV7-6 and TRBJ2-7; 9 bases are a match to TRBD1. J lost 0 bases, V lost 5 bases, and 2 bases had no gene match. The CDR3 totals 14 residues. Germline values: CDR1 SGHVS, CDR2 FNYEAQ. The CDR3 DNA follows: TGTGCCAGCAGCCGGACAGGGGTCTCCTACGAGCAGTACTTC. Its protein product is CASSRTGVSYEQYF.